This T cell receptor beta chain emerged from a study of control samples from healthy donors and cancer patients. The repertoire was sequenced with immunoSEQ multiplex PCR; TCRdb's copy has only in-frame clones and lacks some. The sample carries about 51,000 clones, 80% recorded once. The ends were cut back, 2 bases at V and 4 bases at J, with 14 bases in the middle. CDR1 is MGHRA, CDR2 YSYEKL, per germline. The CDR3 length is 15 residues. Input material: blood. The chain links TRBV4-1 to TRBJ1-2; TRBD1 is a possible D gene (6 bases). The clonotype was recovered from a man in his 70s in good health. CDR3 in DNA: TGCGCCAGCAGCCAACGGGAGGGGGACTTCTATGGCTACACCTTC. Translating gives CASSQREGDFYGYTF.